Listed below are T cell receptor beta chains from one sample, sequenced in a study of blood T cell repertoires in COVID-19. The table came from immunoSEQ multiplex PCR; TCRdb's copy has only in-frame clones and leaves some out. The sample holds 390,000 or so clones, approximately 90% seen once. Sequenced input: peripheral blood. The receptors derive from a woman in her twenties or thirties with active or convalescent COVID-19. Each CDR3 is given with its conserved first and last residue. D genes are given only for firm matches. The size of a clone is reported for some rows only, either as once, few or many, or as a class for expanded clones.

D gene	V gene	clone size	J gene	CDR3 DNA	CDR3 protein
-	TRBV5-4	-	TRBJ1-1	TGTGCCAGCAGCCTCCTCGAGCTGAGGGAGGATGAAGCTTTCTTT	CASSLLELREDEAFF
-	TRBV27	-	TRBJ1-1	TGTGCCAGCAGTTTATCGTCCGACTTGAACACTGAAGCTTTCTTT	CASSLSSDLNTEAFF
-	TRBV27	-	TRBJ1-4	TGTGCCAGCAGTTTAGGTTTTGGACAGCTTAATGAAAAACTGTTTTTT	CASSLGFGQLNEKLFF
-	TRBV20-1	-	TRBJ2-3	TGCAGTGCTAGTCTCACGTCAGCGATCACAGATACGCAGTATTTT	CSASLTSAITDTQYF
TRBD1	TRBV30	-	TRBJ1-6	TGTGCCTGGAGAACCGGGACAGGGGGTAACTCACCCCTCCACTTT	CAWRTGTGGNSPLHF
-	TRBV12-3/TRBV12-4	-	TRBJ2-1	TGTGCCAGCAGGGTGACTGTTTCTAATGAGCAGTTCTTC	CASRVTVSNEQFF
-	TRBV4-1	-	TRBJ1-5	TGCGCCAGCAGCCAAGAATGGAAGGGGCGGCAGCCCCAGCATTTT	CASSQEWKGRQPQHF
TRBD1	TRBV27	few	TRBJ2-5	TGTGCCAGCAGCGGACAGGGAGGATCGTACCAAGAGACCCAGTACTTC	CASSGQGGSYQETQYF
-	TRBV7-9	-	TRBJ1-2	TGTGCCAGCAGCTTAGAACAGATTACTAACTATGGCTACACCTTC	CASSLEQITNYGYTF
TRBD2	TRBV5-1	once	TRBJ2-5	TGCGCCAGCAGCTTGGTTGGCGGGGGAGCCCAAGGAACCCAGTACTTC	CASSLVGGGAQGTQYF
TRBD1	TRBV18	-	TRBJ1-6	TGTGCCAGCTCACCAATGGGACAGGGGTACTCCTATAATTCACCCCTCCACTTT	CASSPMGQGYSYNSPLHF
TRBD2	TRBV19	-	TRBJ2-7	TGTGCCAGCGCCGGGACTACATCAGGCGAGCAGTACTTC	CASAGTTSGEQYF
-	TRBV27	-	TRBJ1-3	TGTGCCAGCAGTTTATTAGGCGGTCTCTCTGGAAACACCATATATTTT	CASSLLGGLSGNTIYF
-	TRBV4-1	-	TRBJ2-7	TGCGCCAGCAGCCAAGATCGGGGGGCGTTTTACGAGCAGTACTTC	CASSQDRGAFYEQYF
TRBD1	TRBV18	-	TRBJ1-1	TGTGCCAGCTCACCCCCAGGGGGTATGAACACTGAAGCTTTCTTT	CASSPPGGMNTEAFF
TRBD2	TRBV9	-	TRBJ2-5	TGTGCCAGCAGCAAATTAGCGGGGGAAGGGACCCAGTACTTC	CASSKLAGEGTQYF
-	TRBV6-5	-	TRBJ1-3	TGTGCCAGCAGTTACTCGGGCAGGAGGGGAAACACCATATATTTT	CASSYSGRRGNTIYF
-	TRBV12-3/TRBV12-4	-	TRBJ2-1	TGTGCCAGCAGGATAGGGGAATGGAATGAGCAGTTCTTC	CASRIGEWNEQFF
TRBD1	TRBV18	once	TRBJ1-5	TGTGCCAGCTCACGGGGACAGGATCAGCCCCAGCATTTT	CASSRGQDQPQHF
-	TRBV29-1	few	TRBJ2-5	TGCAGCGTTGATCGCGCAGGGAGGGAGACCCAGTACTTC	CSVDRAGRETQYF
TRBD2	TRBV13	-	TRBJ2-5	TGTGCCAGCACCGGGGGTTCGGGTCGGGAGGAAGAGACCCAGTACTTC	CASTGGSGREEETQYF
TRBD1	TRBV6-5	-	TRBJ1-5	TGTGCCAGCAGATCCGGGACAGGGGTCGGCCAGCCCCAGCATTTT	CASRSGTGVGQPQHF
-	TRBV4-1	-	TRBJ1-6	TGCGCCAGCAGCCAAGAACCCAGGGCGGCCTATAATTCACCCCTCCACTTT	CASSQEPRAAYNSPLHF
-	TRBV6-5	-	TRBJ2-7	TGTGCCAGCAGTTACTCGAGGTTCGGCCCTAGGGGCGAGCAGTACTTC	CASSYSRFGPRGEQYF
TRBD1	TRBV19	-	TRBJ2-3	TGTGCCAGTAGCCCAGGGACAGCTAGCACAGATACGCAGTATTTT	CASSPGTASTDTQYF
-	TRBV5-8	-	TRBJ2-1	TGTGCCAGCAGCCGGTGGGGAACAGGGACCCTTTCTGGTGAGCAGTTCTTC	CASSRWGTGTLSGEQFF
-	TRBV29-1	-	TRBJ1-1	TGCAGCGTCGGGAACACTGAAGCTTTCTTT	CSVGNTEAFF
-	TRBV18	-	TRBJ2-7	TGTGCCAGCTCAGGTGGCCGGAGGTACGAGCAGTACTTC	CASSGGRRYEQYF
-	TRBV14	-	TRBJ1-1	TGTGCCAGCACCAACACTGCGGGTACAATGAACACTGAAGCTTTCTTT	CASTNTAGTMNTEAFF
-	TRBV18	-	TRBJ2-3	TGTGCCAGCTCACCAAACGAGATTGGCACAGATACGCAGTATTTT	CASSPNEIGTDTQYF
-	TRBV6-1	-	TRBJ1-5	TGTGCCAGCAGTGAATATAACCCCGGCGGGTATGGTCAGCCCCAGCATTTT	CASSEYNPGGYGQPQHF
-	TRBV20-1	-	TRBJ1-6	TGCAGTGCTAGTGTGAGCAATTCACCCCTCCACTTT	CSASVSNSPLHF
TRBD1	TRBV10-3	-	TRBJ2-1	TGTGCCATCAGTGATGTGACAGGGGGAACCTACAATGAGCAGTTCTTC	CAISDVTGGTYNEQFF
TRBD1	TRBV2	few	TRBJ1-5	TGTGCCAGCACCGGGGCAGGGGGGACCCAGCATTTT	CASTGAGGTQHF
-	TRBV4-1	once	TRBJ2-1	TGCGCCAGCAGCCAAGATCTCCCGAGCTCCTACAATGAGCAGTTCTTC	CASSQDLPSSYNEQFF
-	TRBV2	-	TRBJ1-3	TGTGCCAGCACCAACGTGGGGGGGTCTGGAAACACCATATATTTT	CASTNVGGSGNTIYF
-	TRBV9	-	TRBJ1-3	TGTGCCAGCAGCGTAGAAGGCAGGGGAACCGGAAACACCATATATTTT	CASSVEGRGTGNTIYF
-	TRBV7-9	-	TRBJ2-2	TGTGCCAGCAGCAACCAGGAACTCGCGAACACCGGGGAGCTGTTTTTT	CASSNQELANTGELFF
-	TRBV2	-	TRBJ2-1	TGTGCCAGCAGTGTGACTCCGGAGAGGAGCAATGAGCAGTTCTTC	CASSVTPERSNEQFF
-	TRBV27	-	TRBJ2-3	TGTGCCAGCAGTACCCACGACAGGCTGGAGGACAGTTGGACGCAGTATTTT	CASSTHDRLEDSWTQYF
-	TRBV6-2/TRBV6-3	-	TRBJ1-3	TGTGCCAGCAGTTCCGGGGGGCAAGGCTCTGGAAACACCATATATTTT	CASSSGGQGSGNTIYF
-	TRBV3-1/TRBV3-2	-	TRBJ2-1	TGTGCCAGCAGCCAAGATTTTTTGGGACTGGCCCTCTTC	CASSQDFLGLALF
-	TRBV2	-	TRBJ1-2	TGTGCCAGCAGTGAAAGTGAGATAAACTATGGCTACACCTTC	CASSESEINYGYTF
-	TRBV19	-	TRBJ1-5	TGTGCCAGTAGTGGGGGGAATCAGCCCCAGCATTTT	CASSGGNQPQHF
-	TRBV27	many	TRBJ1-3	TGTGCCAGCAGTTTACAGGGTGGAAACACCATATATTTT	CASSLQGGNTIYF
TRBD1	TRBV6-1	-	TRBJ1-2	TGTGCCAGCAGTGCCGACAGGGAGCGGTTCGACTATGGCTACACCTTC	CASSADRERFDYGYTF
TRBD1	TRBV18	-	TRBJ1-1	TGTGCCAGCTCACCAGACAGGGTCACTGAAGCTTTCTTT	CASSPDRVTEAFF
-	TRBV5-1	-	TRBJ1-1	TGCGCCAGCAGTCTTGGGGGCATGAACACTGAAGCTTTCTTT	CASSLGGMNTEAFF
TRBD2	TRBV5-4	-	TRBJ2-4	TGTGCCAGCAGCTCGAGGGGGCAACCGGGACTAGCGCCAGTCAAAAACATTCAGTACTTC	CASSSRGQPGLAPVKNIQYF
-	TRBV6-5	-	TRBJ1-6	TGTGCCAGCAGTACAGCAGATAATTCACCCCTCCACTTT	CASSTADNSPLHF
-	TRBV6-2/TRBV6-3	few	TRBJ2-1	TGTGCCAGCAGATACCCGGGACTGGACTACAATGAGCAGTTCTTC	CASRYPGLDYNEQFF
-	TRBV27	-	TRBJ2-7	TGTGCCAGCAGTTTCTCTAGATCCGCATCGGCCTACGAGCAGTACTTC	CASSFSRSASAYEQYF
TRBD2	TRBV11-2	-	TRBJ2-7	TGTGCCAGCAGCTCCGGACTAGTTTCGTACGAGCAGTACTTC	CASSSGLVSYEQYF
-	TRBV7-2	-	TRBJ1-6	TGTGCCAGCAGCTTGTCAGGGAATGAGGCTTCACCCCTCCACTTT	CASSLSGNEASPLHF